Listed below are T cell receptor beta chains from one sample, sequenced in a study of cytomegalovirus exposure and HLA in healthy donors. Some clones are missing from TCRdb's copy, which holds only in-frame ones; the method was immunoSEQ multiplex PCR. The sample holds roughly 170,000 clones; around 81% are singletons and the top ten take about 2.2%. Input material: PBMCs. These receptors originate from a woman aged 25 to 39 in good health and CMV-seronegative. Both conserved end residues are part of each CDR3. D genes are given only for firm matches. Expanded clones are given a class, and other clones once, few, many or no size at all.

size	V	D	J	DNA	CDR3
-	TRBV30	-	TRBJ2-1	TGTGGCGGAGGGGGCGCCTACAATGAGCAGTTCTTC	CGGGGAYNEQFF
few	TRBV5-6	-	TRBJ1-1	TGTGCCAGCAGCTCCGGGGATTACATGAACACTGAAGCTTTCTTT	CASSSGDYMNTEAFF
-	TRBV10-1	-	TRBJ2-3	TGCGCCATAACAGGGCAAGGATCAGATACGCAGTATTTT	CAITGQGSDTQYF
-	TRBV19	TRBD1	TRBJ1-3	TGTGCCAGTAAGCCGACAGGGACCTCTGGAAACACCATATATTTT	CASKPTGTSGNTIYF
-	TRBV5-4	TRBD2	TRBJ2-2	TGTGCCAGCAGCCCTGCTGGGGCGGGAGGAAACACCGGGGAGCTGTTTTTT	CASSPAGAGGNTGELFF
-	TRBV5-1	TRBD2	TRBJ2-3	TGCGCCAGCAGCTCGGGACTAGCGGCACTTACAGATACGCAGTATTTT	CASSSGLAALTDTQYF
-	TRBV2	TRBD1	TRBJ1-5	TGTGCCAGCAGTGAGTCAGGGGGGAGTCAGCCCCAGCATTTT	CASSESGGSQPQHF
-	TRBV18	-	TRBJ1-1	TGTGCCAGCTCAAGTGAGCAGGATGAAGCTTTCTTT	CASSSEQDEAFF
-	TRBV7-2	TRBD1	TRBJ2-7	TGTGCCAGCAGTAGGGACAGGGGTTCCTACGAGCAGTACTTC	CASSRDRGSYEQYF
-	TRBV4-3	-	TRBJ1-5	TGCGCCAGCAGCCAAGATTGGGCGGGGCCCCAGCATTTT	CASSQDWAGPQHF
-	TRBV7-2	-	TRBJ2-1	TGTGCCAGCAGGAGGACAGAGTTAAATGAGCAGTTCTTC	CASRRTELNEQFF
few	TRBV5-1	TRBD2	TRBJ2-3	TGCGCCAGCAGCTTGTTAGGGGTAGCGGGATCAGATACGCAGTATTTT	CASSLLGVAGSDTQYF
-	TRBV7-9	TRBD2	TRBJ2-3	TGTTCCAGCAGCTCGGGGACTAGCGGGAGAAAGGCGGATACGCAGTATTTT	CSSSSGTSGRKADTQYF
-	TRBV10-2	TRBD1	TRBJ1-4	TGCGCCAGCAGACAGGGGTCCTATTCAGTTGAAAAACTGTTTTTT	CASRQGSYSVEKLFF
-	TRBV7-2	-	TRBJ1-1	TGTGCCAGCAGCTTAGGGAGGGAGTCTGAAGCTTTCTTT	CASSLGRESEAFF
once	TRBV2	TRBD1	TRBJ2-4	TGTGCCAGCAGGGGACAGGGAAGCCTAGCCAAAAACAGTCAGTACTTC	CASRGQGSLAKNSQYF
-	TRBV5-8	TRBD1	TRBJ1-1	TGTGCCAGCAGCGCGTGGGACAGGGCCACTGAAGCTTTCTTT	CASSAWDRATEAFF
-	TRBV11-3	-	TRBJ1-5	TGTGCCAGCAGCTTAACCAGATACAATCAGCCCCAGCATTTT	CASSLTRYNQPQHF
-	TRBV18	TRBD1	TRBJ2-7	TGTGCCAGCTCACCGCCCGACAGGGTCGGAACGGGAAGCCTTCCCTCCTACGAGCAGTACTTC	CASSPPDRVGTGSLPSYEQYF
-	TRBV9	TRBD1	TRBJ1-2	TGTGCCAGCAGCGGGGACAGCTTCTATGGCTACACCTTC	CASSGDSFYGYTF
-	TRBV6-5	-	TRBJ1-6	TGTGCCAGCAGTTACTCCGCGAATTCACCCCTCCACTTT	CASSYSANSPLHF
once	TRBV7-9	-	TRBJ2-7	TGTGCCAGCAGCTCGGAGGACAGCTCCTACGAGCAGTACTTC	CASSSEDSSYEQYF
-	TRBV28	TRBD2	TRBJ2-1	TGTGCCAGCAACTTTTCCCCCGGGAGGCTTGGGGATGAGCAGTTCTTC	CASNFSPGRLGDEQFF
-	TRBV29-1	-	TRBJ2-3	TGCAGCGTTGAAGGGAACCGGGGGAACACAGATACGCAGTATTTT	CSVEGNRGNTDTQYF
-	TRBV11-3	TRBD1	TRBJ2-2	TGTGCCAGCAGCTTAGATCTAAGAGGGACAGAGTACACCGGGGAGCTGTTTTTT	CASSLDLRGTEYTGELFF
few	TRBV28	-	TRBJ2-7	TGTGCCAGTAATGGCGGGGCCGAGCAGTACTTC	CASNGGAEQYF
-	TRBV4-1	-	TRBJ2-2	TGCGCCAGCAGCCAAGGGAGGGGTCCCGGGGAGCTGTTTTTT	CASSQGRGPGELFF
-	TRBV18	-	TRBJ2-7	TGTGCCAGCTCACCCCTCGGGGACGAGCAGTACTTC	CASSPLGDEQYF
-	TRBV7-9	-	TRBJ1-6	TGTGCCAGCAGCTCTGGGGCCGTTTATAATTCACCCCTCCACTTT	CASSSGAVYNSPLHF
-	TRBV6-5	-	TRBJ1-5	TGTGCCAGCAGGGACAGTCAAGGAAGCAATCAGCCCCAGCATTTT	CASRDSQGSNQPQHF
few	TRBV5-4	TRBD1	TRBJ1-4	TGTGCCAGCAGCGGCGGGACAGCAGAAAAACTGTTTTTT	CASSGGTAEKLFF
-	TRBV7-2	TRBD1	TRBJ1-4	TGTGCCAGCAGCTTTGGGACAGGGGGAGGTGAAAAACTGTTTTTT	CASSFGTGGGEKLFF
-	TRBV28	TRBD1	TRBJ1-2	TGTGCCAGCAGTTTATCCAGGGGGCTTGAGGGTAGATTGGGTGGGTCGCTCTTC	CASSLSRGLEGRLGGSLF
-	TRBV30	-	TRBJ2-7	TGTGCCTGGAGTGGCAGGGCCGAGCAGTACTTC	CAWSGRAEQYF
few	TRBV7-9	TRBD2	TRBJ2-3	TGTGCCAGCAGCTTAGTTGGAAGGGTCGGGACTAGCGAGCAAGATACGCAGTATTTT	CASSLVGRVGTSEQDTQYF
few	TRBV28	TRBD1	TRBJ1-1	TGTGCCAGTTCACAGGGGTACACTGAAGCTTTCTTT	CASSQGYTEAFF
-	TRBV19	TRBD1	TRBJ2-7	TGTGCCAGTGGGACAGGAATGGGGGAGCAGTACTTC	CASGTGMGEQYF
once	TRBV10-1	-	TRBJ2-5	TGCGCCAGCAGTGGGGGGCCTGAAGAGACCCAGTACTTC	CASSGGPEETQYF
-	TRBV18	-	TRBJ1-1	TGTGCCAGCTCACCACCCAGGGGCGGAATGTACACTGAAGCTTTCTTT	CASSPPRGGMYTEAFF